The clone carrying this T cell receptor beta chain was seen at least ten times. TCRdb re-derived calls from the 5' RACE reads in MiXCR, one entry per CDR3 protein. The table includes about 96,000 distinct CDR3 sequences, around 17% detected once. This CDR3 is 15 amino acids long. CDR1 LGHDT and CDR2 YNNKEL come from the germline V gene (reference sequence). Trimming pared 0 bases from V and 2 bases from J, leaving 7 bases between. These data belong to a study of T cells of healthy individuals. This TCR was recovered from a human donor in good health. The chain uses TRBV3-1 and TRBJ2-2; perhaps TRBD1 as D (5 bases). CDR3 residues: CASSQEQDNTGELFF. The CDR3 DNA sequence: TGTGCCAGCAGCCAAGAACAGGACAACACCGGGGAGCTGTTTTTT.